The TCR beta chain described here comes from a study of blood T cell repertoires in COVID-19. Across the study: Researchers got acute and convalescent COVID-19 samples from the United States, Italy and Spain. Sample material is recorded as cDNA or gDNA derived from T cells, B-cell-depleted T cells, or PBMCs.

Study processing details: Researchers report that nucleated cell counts were estimated from reference gene primer amplification. The assay was immunoSEQ multiplex PCR, and TCRdb's table has in-frame clones only and misses some. V, J and clone size reflect that table, while D and trimming were determined from the DNA. The sample consists of about 130,000 clones, around 89% of them appearing once. This CDR3 has 11 amino acids. V lost 4 bases to trimming and J lost 4 bases, with 4 bases between them. Looked up from germline, CDR1 is SGHNT and CDR2 is YENEEA. The sample consisted of peripheral blood. V gene TRBV11-3 combines with J gene TRBJ1-2; D unresolved. This receptor was obtained from a man in his 60s with active or convalescent COVID-19. The chain's CDR3 is CASSSVYGYTF. CDR3 bases: TGTGCCAGCAGCTCGGTCTATGGCTACACCTTC.